This passage covers 26 T cell receptor beta chains from one sample sequenced in a study of T cell changes during pregnancy in multiple sclerosis (dated by TCRdb to between 2018 and 2020). Libraries were constructed by the immunoSEQ multiplex PCR assay. Held by TCRdb, this immuneACCESS table contains in-frame sequences only and omits some clones. Under half of the omission traces to an unresolved V gene where checked; the cause of the rest is unknown. The sample has around 100,000 clones on record, more than 85% of them singletons. The ten most abundant clones make up around 3.2% of the sample. The sequences come from peripheral blood, collected in the second trimester of pregnancy. These receptors came from a female donor with multiple sclerosis, enrolled in a pregnancy study.

This sequence joins TRBV25-1 and TRBJ1-1, with 9 positions matching TRBD1. The CDR3 length is 15 residues. The junction had 8 bases not matched to a gene; V was cut back by 4 bases and J by 5 bases. The germline gives CDR1 MGHDK, CDR2 SYGVNS. CDR3 in DNA: TGTGCCAGCAGTGCCCCACAGGGGGCTTGGACTGAAGCTTTCTTT. It codes for CASSAPQGAWTEAFF.

This rearrangement joins TRBV21-1 to TRBJ1-1. TRBV21-1 is listed as a pseudogene. This CDR3 region has 12 residues. This chain's CDR3 is CASSQRKVEAFF. The CDR3 DNA sequence: TGTGCCAGCAGCCAGCGAAAGGTTGAAGCTTTCTTT.

The chain uses TRBV5-1 and TRBJ2-7, with D maybe TRBD2 (5 bases). The CDR3 length is 14 residues. V was shortened by 5 bases and J by 2 bases, with 14 bases between the two germline ends. Germline V gives CDR1 SGHRS, CDR2 YFSETQ. The CDR3 loop reads CASRPANGAYEQYF. The CDR3 DNA reads TGCGCCAGCAGACCCGCGAACGGGGCCTACGAGCAGTACTTC.

J is TRBJ1-1 and V is TRBV28, with TRBD1 matching 7 bases. The CDR3 consists of 14 residues. Germline assignment: CDR1 MDHEN and CDR2 SYDVKM. V trimming: 4 bases; J trimming: 2 bases; junction bases outside the gene matches: 4. The CDR3 region has the DNA TGTGCCAGCAGTTCTCGGACAGGCAACACTGAAGCTTTCTTT. Its protein product is CASSSRTGNTEAFF. Full variable domain (remainder filled in from reference TRBV28 and TRBJ1-1): DVKVTQSSRYLVKRTGEKVFLECVQDMDHENMFWYRQDPGLGLRLIYFSYDVKMKEKGDIPEGYSVSREKKERFSLILESASTNQTSMYLCASSSRTGNTEAFFGQGTRLTVV.

This chain joins TRBV11-1 and TRBJ1-1; TRBD1 aligns across 8 bases. This CDR3 comprises 14 residues. The junction had 2 bases not matched to a gene; V was cut back by 4 bases and J by 1 base. Germline V gene lookup returns CDR1 SGHAT and CDR2 FQDESV (reference sequence). This chain's CDR3 is CASSSGTGNTEAFF. The CDR3 nucleotides read TGTGCCAGCAGCTCCGGGACAGGGAACACTGAAGCTTTCTTT.

This clone was counted a single time. The chain carries TRBV11-2 and TRBJ1-2; 10 positions agree with TRBD1. Germline assignment: CDR1 SGHAT and CDR2 FQNNGV. V lost 5 bases to trimming and J lost 1 base; unmatched junction nucleotides: 13. The CDR3 runs to 18 residues. The CDR3 nucleotides are TGTGCCAGCAGCCCATTACGGACAGGGGGTGAGGTTAACTATGGCTACACCTTC. Translation: CASSPLRTGGEVNYGYTF. Variable domain in full (rest from reference TRBV11-2 and TRBJ1-2): EAGVAQSPRYKIIEKRQSVAFWCNPISGHATLYWYQQILGQGPKLLIQFQNNGVVDDSQLPKDRFSAERLKGVDSTLKIQPAKLEDSAVYLCASSPLRTGGEVNYGYTFGSGTRLTVV.

V and J are TRBV6-1 and TRBJ2-7, with 10 bases matching TRBD1. Germline CDR1 is MNHNS and CDR2 is SASEGT. The CDR3 sequence is 14 residues long. Germline trimming cut 6 bases from V and 5 bases from J; bases unmatched to any gene: 7. The CDR3 reads CASSPRDRGHEQYF. CDR3 in DNA: TGTGCCAGCAGCCCCCGGGACAGGGGCCACGAGCAGTACTTC.

The V gene is TRBV6-5, the J gene TRBJ2-7; possibly TRBD1 for D (6 bases). The CDR3 has 13 residues. Germline CDR1 MNHEY, CDR2 SVGAGI. V was clipped by 6 bases and J by 3 bases, with 12 bases between them. The CDR3: CASSRDTYYEQYF. The CDR3, as DNA: TGTGCCAGCAGCAGGGACACCTACTACGAGCAGTACTTC.

This clone was found once. The chain has TRBV7-9 and TRBJ2-2, with 15 positions matching TRBD2. Germline V gene lookup returns CDR1 SEHNR and CDR2 FQNEAQ (reference sequence). This CDR3 has 16 residues. The trim removed 6 bases at V and 6 bases at J, leaving 5 bases unmatched. CDR3: CASSPGLAGGPGELFF. The CDR3 DNA follows: TGTGCCAGCAGTCCCGGACTAGCGGGAGGGCCCGGGGAGCTGTTTTTT. The complete variable domain, with remaining parts taken from reference TRBV7-9 and TRBJ2-2, reads DTGVSQNPRHKITKRGQNVTFRCDPISEHNRLYWYRQTLGQGPEFLTYFQNEAQLEKSRLLSDRFSAERPKGSFSTLEIQRTEQGDSAMYLCASSPGLAGGPGELFFGEGSRLTVL.

The CDR3 is CASRRTVEAFF. DNA for the CDR3: TGTGCCAGTAGGCGGACAGTAGAAGCTTTCTTT. The chain uses TRBV19 and TRBJ1-1; D is perhaps TRBD1 (6 bases). CDR1 and CDR2 from the germline V gene are LNHDA and SQIVND (reference sequence). The CDR3 spans 11 residues. V lost 6 bases to trimming and J lost 8 bases, with 10 bases between them.

The chain recombines TRBV7-2 with TRBJ2-7, with D possibly matching TRBD1 (6 bases). V dropped 4 bases and J dropped 7 bases, with 17 bases sitting between them. The germline gives CDR1 SGHTA, CDR2 FQGNSA. The CDR3 extends over 14 amino acids. This CDR3 reads CASSSLGGTGEQYF. The CDR3 DNA reads as TGTGCCAGCAGCTCACTAGGGGGAACGGGGGAGCAGTACTTC.

As DNA, the CDR3 is TGTGCCATCAGCGCGGGTAGCAATCAGCCCCAGCATTTT. Translation gives CAISAGSNQPQHF. This chain joins TRBV10-3 and TRBJ1-5; D gene ambiguous. The length of the CDR3 is 13 residues. Trimming cost V 6 bases and J 0 bases, with 6 bases left between them. CDR1 and CDR2 from the germline V gene are ENHRY and SYGVKD.

The chain is built from TRBV19 and TRBJ2-3; D is ambiguous. V lost 8 bases to trimming and J lost 3 bases, with 12 bases between them. The V gene's germline CDR1 is LNHDA and CDR2 SQIVND (reference sequence). The CDR3 is made up of 13 amino acids. CDR3 residues: CASRHPITDTQYF. The CDR3 region has the DNA TGTGCCAGTCGACACCCAATTACAGATACGCAGTATTTT.

The gene calls are TRBV21-1 and TRBJ1-5; TRBD1 is the table's D call, not checked against the DNA. TRBV21-1 is classified as a pseudogene. This CDR3 is 18 amino acids long. The CDR3 loop reads CASTITSTGGYSNQPQHF. CDR3 DNA sequence: TGTGCCAGCACCATTACCTCGACAGGCGGCTATAGCAATCAGCCCCAGCATTTT.

V and J are TRBV28 and TRBJ2-7; TRBD2 agrees at 9 bases. CDR3 length: 15 amino acids. Germline V CDR1 and CDR2: MDHEN, SYDVKM. J gave up 4 bases and V 3 bases, and 7 bases lay outside the gene matches. CDR3 bases: TGTGCCAGCAGTTTTAGTGCGGGAGGGCCGTACGAGCAGTACTTC. Translation: CASSFSAGGPYEQYF.

The genes are TRBV5-4 and TRBJ2-3; TRBD2 matches at 15 bases. V dropped 2 bases and J dropped 1; count of bases not matched to a gene: 5. The CDR3 runs 18 residues. CDR1 SGHNT and CDR2 YYREEE come from the germline V gene (reference sequence). The CDR3 loop is CASSLPGLAGGGTDTQYF. CDR3 coding DNA: TGTGCCAGCAGCTTACCCGGACTAGCGGGAGGGGGCACAGATACGCAGTATTTT.

The chain joins TRBV4-1 to TRBJ2-1; D is unclear. V shed 0 bases and J shed 6 bases, with 9 bases lying between them. Per germline, CDR1 MGHRA and CDR2 YSYEKL. This CDR3 contains 14 residues. CDR3 DNA: TGCGCCAGCAGCCAAGAGGGTCCGGGCAATGAGCAGTTCTTC. Residues: CASSQEGPGNEQFF.

The chain combines TRBV30 with TRBJ2-1; 8 positions agree with TRBD2. The CDR3 is 12 amino acids. CDR1 is GTSNPN and CDR2 is SVGIG in the germline V gene (reference sequence). V shed 6 bases and J 7 bases; nucleotides not matched to a gene: 5. The DNA of the CDR3 is TGTGCCTGTCCCGGGACTAGGAATGAGCAGTTCTTC. Translation: CACPGTRNEQFF.

The V and J genes are TRBV19 and TRBJ2-7, with TRBD2 identical over 10 bases. In germline, CDR1 is LNHDA, CDR2 SQIVND (reference sequence). CDR3 length: 15 amino acids. V was pared by 5 bases and J by 5 bases, with 9 bases of the junction left unmatched. The DNA of the CDR3 is TGTGCCAGTAGTGTATTAGCGGGGGGCGGCCACGAGCAGTACTTC. Encoded protein: CASSVLAGGGHEQYF.

The gene calls are TRBV27 and TRBJ1-1; maybe TRBD1 (5 bases). Trimming took off 4 bases at V and 10 bases at J, with 22 bases between the two ends. This CDR3 is 15 amino acids long. From germline, CDR1 is MNHEY and CDR2 SMNVEV (reference sequence). CDR3 loop: CASSSSGGGSVGAFF. CDR3 DNA: TGTGCCAGCAGTTCGTCCGGGGGTGGTTCGGTGGGAGCTTTCTTT.

The chain couples TRBV11-1 to TRBJ2-5, with a weak D call TRBD2 (5 bases). Germline values: CDR1 SGHAT, CDR2 FQDESV (reference sequence). This CDR3 region has 14 residues. Trimming took 1 base from V and 5 from J, leaving 11 bases between them. This CDR3 reads CASSLGGPGETQYF. CDR3 in DNA: TGTGCCAGCAGCTTAGGAGGCCCGGGGGAGACCCAGTACTTC.

The chain recombines TRBV5-4 with TRBJ2-2; no clear D. This CDR3 contains 15 residues. The germline V gene encodes CDR1 SGHNT and CDR2 YYREEE (reference sequence). V was clipped by 4 bases and J by 4 bases, with 14 bases between them. Here the CDR3 reads CASSKTRFTTGELFF. The CDR3 DNA follows: TGTGCCAGCAGCAAGACAAGGTTTACCACCGGGGAGCTGTTTTTT.

The chain recombines TRBV5-8 with TRBJ2-1, with 10 bases identical to TRBD2. Germline loops: CDR1 SGHTS, CDR2 YDEGEE. The CDR3 spans 18 residues. Unmatched junction bases numbered 13, after V lost 7 bases and J lost 0 bases. As DNA, the CDR3 is TGTGCCAGCCTCAGCGGGAGGGCCAAAGGTTTCTCCTACAATGAGCAGTTCTTC. This codes for CASLSGRAKGFSYNEQFF.

V usage is TRBV7-2 and J usage is TRBJ2-7, with D possibly matching TRBD2 (6 bases). V lost 5 bases, J lost 11 bases, and 16 bases lay in between. Germline V gives CDR1 SGHTA, CDR2 FQGNSA. This CDR3 contains 12 residues. In DNA form, the CDR3 reads TGTGCCAGCAGCACCTCCGGGACTCCCAAGTACTTC. Translating gives CASSTSGTPKYF.

This chain uses TRBV30 with TRBJ1-1, with D maybe TRBD1 (6 bases). This CDR3 is 12 amino acids long. Germline values: CDR1 GTSNPN, CDR2 SVGIG (reference sequence). V was trimmed by 5 bases and J by 1 base, leaving 8 bases between them. The CDR3 spells CAWGTTNTEAFF. The CDR3 nucleotides read TGTGCCTGGGGGACAACGAACACTGAAGCTTTCTTT.

The chain uses TRBV27 and TRBJ2-1; maybe TRBD2 (5 bases). CDR1 MNHEY and CDR2 SMNVEV come from the germline V gene (reference sequence). The V end lost 2 bases, the J end lost 0 bases, and 8 bases lay between the germline ends. The CDR3 is made up of 15 amino acids. The CDR3 region has the DNA TGTGCCAGCAGTTTAACGGGGAGCTCCTACAATGAGCAGTTCTTC. It is translated as CASSLTGSSYNEQFF.